Following are 29 T cell receptor beta chains from one sample sequenced in a study of early T cells in non-severe SARS-CoV-2 infection. TCRdb analysed the 5' RACE reads with MiXCR anew, one entry per CDR3 protein. This sample yields some 59,000 distinct CDR3 sequences, of which 8.7% are seen a single time; around 3.7% belongs to the top ten. This specimen was whole blood, taken at baseline. The receptor set was obtained from an adult who was a healthcare worker with PCR-confirmed SARS-CoV-2 infection or an uninfected control (not recorded which).

This clonotype was recorded at least ten times. This chain uses TRBV19 with TRBJ2-3; weak D call: TRBD1 (5 bases). CDR1 is LNHDA and CDR2 is SQIVND in the germline V gene (reference sequence). CDR3 size: 13 residues. With 4 bases removed from V and 4 bases from J, the gap between germline ends came to 9 bases. The CDR3 region is CASSTQGADTQYF. CDR3 nucleotides: TGTGCCAGTAGTACCCAGGGCGCAGATACGCAGTATTTT.

This clonotype was observed a few times. V usage is TRBV11-2 and J usage is TRBJ2-4; TRBD2 aligns across 9 bases. In germline, CDR1 is SGHAT, CDR2 FQNNGV. The CDR3 consists of 19 residues. The J segment lost 0 bases and the V segment lost 0 bases, leaving 9 bases of the junction unmatched. This CDR3 is CASSLDLSGGYLAKNIQYF. In DNA, the CDR3 is TGTGCCAGCAGCTTAGACCTTAGCGGGGGATATCTAGCCAAAAACATTCAGTACTTC.

This clonotype showed up just a few times. This chain uses TRBV19 with TRBJ2-7; TRBD1 is a possible D gene (5 bases). The V gene lost 3 bases and the J gene lost 2 bases, with 8 bases spanning the gap. Germline V gene data show CDR1 as LNHDA and CDR2 as SQIVND (reference sequence). This CDR3 region has 13 residues. The chain's CDR3 is CASSIQGTYEQYF. The DNA of the CDR3 is TGTGCCAGTAGTATCCAGGGTACCTACGAGCAGTACTTC.

The chain joins TRBV12-3 or TRBV12-4 to TRBJ2-7, with 12 bases fitting TRBD1. V shed 4 bases and J 4 bases; nucleotides not matched to a gene: 11. The CDR3 loop spans 17 amino acids. CDR3 bases: TGTGCCAGCAGTTCCCGGGGTGGGACAGGGGGCCTTTACGAGCAGTACTTC. It specifies CASSSRGGTGGLYEQYF.

Ten or more counts support this clonotype. V usage is TRBV7-2 and J usage is TRBJ2-7; perhaps TRBD2 as D (5 bases). V gave up 1 base and J gave up 6 bases, with 13 bases separating them. The V gene's germline CDR1 is SGHTA and CDR2 FQGNSA. This CDR3 has 14 amino acids. In nucleotides, the CDR3 is TGTGCCAGCAGCTTAGTGACTACCGCCGTCGAGCAGTACTTC. Translation: CASSLVTTAVEQYF.

The V gene is TRBV3-1, the J gene TRBJ1-2; no firm D call. Germline V CDR1 and CDR2: LGHDT, YNNKEL (reference sequence). V lost 6 bases to trimming and J lost 6 bases, with 8 bases between them. CDR3 length: 11 amino acids. CDR3 residues: CASSTGNGYTF. The CDR3 DNA is TGTGCCAGCAGTACCGGGAATGGCTACACCTTC. The entire variable domain, with the rest obtained from reference TRBV3-1 and TRBJ1-2, is as follows: DTAVSQTPKYLVTQMGNDKSIKCEQNLGHDTMYWYKQDSKKFLKIMFSYNNKELIINETVPNRFSPKSPDKAHLNLHINSLELGDSAVYFCASSTGNGYTFGSGTRLTVV.

This clonotype was detected only a few times. V and J are TRBV2 and TRBJ1-1, with a possible D match to TRBD1 (5 bases). Trimming stripped 4 bases from V and 0 bases from J, with 18 bases between. Looked up from germline, CDR1 is SNHLY and CDR2 is FYNNEI. The CDR3 runs 17 residues. CDR3 region: CASSGSAGLLMNTEAFF. CDR3 nucleotide sequence: TGTGCCAGCAGTGGATCCGCGGGACTGCTCATGAACACTGAAGCTTTCTTT.

This clonotype was found many times. In DNA, the CDR3 is TGTGCCAGCAGCCCAACAGGGTCCTACGAGCAGTACTTC. It encodes CASSPTGSYEQYF. The chain is built from TRBV7-9 and TRBJ2-7; D may be TRBD1 (6 bases). CDR3 length: 13 residues. Trimming took 5 bases from V and 1 from J, leaving 9 bases between them. CDR1 and CDR2 (germline): SEHNR, FQNEAQ (reference sequence).

This clonotype was counted only a few times. The chain employs TRBV25-1 and TRBJ2-5; 12 nucleotides match TRBD2. The CDR3 consists of 16 residues. Trimming removed 3 bases from V and 4 bases from J; junction bases left unmatched: 6. Germline CDR1 MGHDK, CDR2 SYGVNS. CDR3 sequence (DNA): TGTGCCAGCAGTGACTACCGACTAGCGGGGGTAGAGACCCAGTACTTC. Protein sequence: CASSDYRLAGVETQYF.

This clonotype was counted between two and nine times. The V call is TRBV6-5, the J call TRBJ2-7; D might be TRBD2 (6 bases). The length of the CDR3 is 13 residues. Trimming left V 8 bases short and J 0 bases short, with 11 bases between. The germline gives CDR1 MNHEY, CDR2 SVGAGI. The CDR3 sequence is CASGAGNSYEQYF. In DNA, the CDR3 is TGTGCCAGCGGGGCGGGGAACTCCTACGAGCAGTACTTC.

The sample holds many counts of this clonotype. The chain uses TRBV5-1 and TRBJ2-2; D gene unclear. The V end lost 0 bases, the J end lost 12 bases, and 12 bases lay between the germline ends. This CDR3 has 13 residues. Germline CDR1 is SGHRS and CDR2 is YFSETQ. CDR3 bases: TGCGCCAGCAGCTTGGCGGCTAGGCAGCAGCTGTTTTTT. Translating it yields CASSLAARQQLFF.

This clonotype was counted ten times or more. J is TRBJ2-1 and V is TRBV5-4; D unclear. Trimming stripped 3 bases from V and 8 bases from J, with 15 bases between. Germline CDR1 and CDR2: SGHNT and YYREEE (reference sequence). CDR3 length: 14 residues. CDR3 coding DNA: TGTGCCAGCAGCTACCGGGCCTCCGGCGATGAGCAGTTCTTC. This encodes CASSYRASGDEQFF.

The chain uses TRBV7-2 and TRBJ2-5; TRBD2 matches 9 bases. The CDR3 is 16 amino acids. Per the germline V gene, CDR1 is SGHTA and CDR2 is FQGNSA. V shed 5 bases, J shed 5 bases, and the junction held 12 bases outside the gene matches. The CDR3 DNA reads TGTGCCAGCAGCCCGCAGAGTAGCGGGAGTGTGGAGACCCAGTACTTC. Its protein product is CASSPQSSGSVETQYF.

V and J are TRBV28 and TRBJ2-7; no reliable D call. In germline, CDR1 is MDHEN, CDR2 SYDVKM. The CDR3 covers 14 residues. Trimming left V 4 bases short and J 2 bases short, with 12 bases between. The CDR3 sequence is CASSSHGPTYEQYF. In nucleotides, the CDR3 is TGTGCCAGCAGTTCCCACGGGCCGACCTACGAGCAGTACTTC.

This clonotype came up a few times. V and J are TRBV24-1 and TRBJ2-1; 9 bases line up with TRBD1. The germline V gene encodes CDR1 KGHDR and CDR2 SFDVKD. The ends lost 3 bases at V and 4 bases at J; junction bases unmatched: 9. The CDR3 is made up of 17 amino acids. Written as DNA, the CDR3 is TGTGCCACCAGTGATACTGAACCGGGACAGGGATACAATGAGCAGTTCTTC. This gives the protein CATSDTEPGQGYNEQFF.

V and J are TRBV4-2 and TRBJ2-3, with 8 bases matching TRBD2. V shed 1 base and J 0 bases; nucleotides not matched to a gene: 3. Germline CDR1 and CDR2: LGHNA and YNFKEQ. This CDR3 is built from 16 residues. CDR3 amino acids: CASSQATGGSTDTQYF. The CDR3 DNA reads TGTGCCAGCAGCCAAGCAACGGGAGGGAGCACAGATACGCAGTATTTT.

The chain couples TRBV20-1 to TRBJ2-4; D gene ambiguous. V gave up 0 bases and J gave up 8 bases, with 11 bases separating them. Germline assignment: CDR1 DFQATT and CDR2 SNEGSKA (reference sequence). The CDR3 runs to 13 residues. The CDR3 nucleotides are TGCAGTGCTAGAGATGTAGCCAGCTACATTCAGTACTTC. Residues: CSARDVASYIQYF.

This clonotype occurred many times. The rearrangement links TRBV19 to TRBJ1-2; D remains unclear. CDR3 length equals 11 residues. Trimming cost V 2 bases and J 6 bases, with 4 bases left between them. Germline values: CDR1 LNHDA, CDR2 SQIVND (reference sequence). Written as DNA, the CDR3 is TGTGCCAGTAGTATATACAATGGCTACACCTTC. This sequence encodes CASSIYNGYTF. Full variable domain (missing parts from reference TRBV19 and TRBJ1-2): DGGITQSPKYLFRKEGQNVTLSCEQNLNHDAMYWYRQDPGQGLRLIYYSQIVNDFQKGDIAEGYSVSREKKESFPLTVTSAQKNPTAFYLCASSIYNGYTFGSGTRLTVV.

The chain combines TRBV29-1 with TRBJ2-1; TRBD1 agrees at 9 bases. J gave up 9 bases and V 1 base, and 4 bases lay outside the gene matches. CDR1 and CDR2 from the germline V gene are SQVTM and ANQGSEA. This CDR3 region has 13 residues. The CDR3 DNA reads as TGCAGCGTTGAAGTGACAGGGGGACGTGAGCAGTTCTTC. This gives the protein CSVEVTGGREQFF.

This clonotype was picked up a small number of times. The V call is TRBV6-6, the J call TRBJ2-1; maybe TRBD1 (6 bases). Germline V CDR1 and CDR2: MNHNY, SVGAGI (reference sequence). This CDR3 comprises 14 residues. Trimming removed 10 bases at V and 6 bases at J, with 19 bases between. CDR3 region: CATSGAGAGNEQFF. The CDR3 DNA sequence: TGTGCCACCTCTGGGGCAGGGGCAGGCAATGAGCAGTTCTTC.

This clonotype was counted ten times or more. The chain uses TRBV20-1 and TRBJ1-1; D is unclear. Trimming removed 4 bases from V and 1 base from J, with 4 bases in between. Germline lookup yields CDR1 DFQATT and CDR2 SNEGSKA (reference sequence). The CDR3 extends over 11 amino acids. This CDR3 reads CSATRNTEAFF. The CDR3 region has the DNA TGCAGTGCTACGCGGAACACTGAAGCTTTCTTT.

This clonotype was counted ten times or more. The rearrangement joins TRBV11-3 to TRBJ2-1, with 11 bases matching TRBD2. V shed 0 bases and J 7 bases; nucleotides not matched to a gene: 8. This CDR3 has 17 amino acids. CDR1 is SGHNT and CDR2 is YENEEA in the germline V gene. The CDR3 DNA sequence: TGTGCCAGCAGCTTAGATAGCGGGAGGGCCTCGGGAAATGAGCAGTTCTTC. Protein: CASSLDSGRASGNEQFF.

This rearrangement joins TRBV7-2 to TRBJ2-3; 9 nucleotides line up with TRBD1. Losses at the gene ends were 6 bases for V and 3 bases for J; bases not matched to a gene: 7. Germline V gene lookup returns CDR1 SGHTA and CDR2 FQGNSA. The CDR3 spans 15 residues. The CDR3 nucleotides are TGTGCCAGCAGACGTGGACAGGGGTTTACAGATACGCAGTATTTT. This translates into CASRRGQGFTDTQYF.

This clonotype was picked up many times. J is TRBJ2-1 and V is TRBV20-1; weak D call: TRBD2 (6 bases). The CDR3 loop spans 14 amino acids. V was pared by 1 base and J by 10 bases, with 17 bases between. CDR1 is DFQATT and CDR2 is SNEGSKA in the germline V gene (reference sequence). The CDR3 is CSARADYEYREQFF. CDR3 nucleotides: TGCAGTGCTAGAGCGGACTATGAGTACAGGGAGCAGTTCTTC.

Ten or more counts support this clonotype. The V gene is TRBV28, the J gene TRBJ2-3; possibly TRBD2 for D (6 bases). Germline assignment: CDR1 MDHEN and CDR2 SYDVKM. The length of the CDR3 is 15 residues. Trimming cost V 8 bases and J 4 bases, with 19 bases left between them. CDR3 nucleotides: TGTGCCAGCGGACCCCTAAGAAGCGGGCCAGATACGCAGTATTTT. Protein sequence: CASGPLRSGPDTQYF.

The V and J genes are TRBV30 and TRBJ1-1, with no clear D. The CDR3 is 13 amino acids. The germline V and J ends were trimmed by 8 bases and 1 base, with 14 bases remaining between them. The germline gives CDR1 GTSNPN, CDR2 SVGIG (reference sequence). The CDR3 DNA is TGTGCCAACCGTGAGCAACGGAACACTGAAGCTTTCTTT. It specifies CANREQRNTEAFF.

This clonotype showed up many times. This chain uses TRBV7-9 with TRBJ1-2; 9 bases line up with TRBD1. The junction had 4 bases not matched to a gene; V was cut back by 1 base and J by 4 bases. This CDR3 comprises 15 residues. Germline V lookup: CDR1 SEHNR, CDR2 FQNEAQ (reference sequence). CDR3 DNA sequence: TGTGCCAGCAGCTTAGGGGACAGGGCCCTCTATGGCTACACCTTC. As protein: CASSLGDRALYGYTF.

The V and J genes are TRBV12-3 or TRBV12-4 and TRBJ2-1, with D possibly matching TRBD1 (5 bases). The CDR3 sequence is 14 residues long. The ends were cut back, 5 bases at V and 9 bases at J, with 17 bases in the middle. The CDR3 sequence: CASSATQQEFEQFF. CDR3 sequence (DNA): TGTGCCAGCAGTGCCACCCAACAGGAGTTTGAGCAGTTCTTC.

The rearrangement links TRBV27 to TRBJ1-1, with D unclear. The V and J ends lost 2 bases and 4 bases respectively, with 8 bases between them. In germline, CDR1 is MNHEY, CDR2 SMNVEV (reference sequence). The CDR3 is 13 amino acids. CDR3 protein: CASSLGPGTEAFF. DNA of the CDR3: TGTGCCAGCAGTTTAGGACCTGGCACTGAAGCTTTCTTT.